Listed here are 17 T cell receptor beta chains from one sample, sequenced in a study of graft-versus-host responses after intestinal transplantation (dated by TCRdb to the early 2020s). The antigens for these receptors are not known. The library was generated by the immunoSEQ multiplex PCR assay. In its TCRdb copy, this immuneACCESS table keeps in-frame sequences only and misses some clones. Where compared with another copy, unresolved V genes explain less than half of these, and the others have no known cause. The sample contains fewer than 120,000 clones, 80% to 95% of them found a single time. The ten most abundant clones make up about 0.51% of the sample. The intended sense of this specimen's time point label: cells obtained before transplantation from donor or recipient. Sequencing was performed on unstimulated CD8+ T cells sorted from spleen or lymph node cells, taken before intestinal transplant. The receptors were sampled from a human donor who received an intestinal transplant.

The chain joins TRBV5-1 to TRBJ1-1; D remains ambiguous. From germline, CDR1 is SGHRS and CDR2 YFSETQ. This CDR3 has 13 amino acids. Trimming pared 0 bases from V and 1 base from J, leaving 4 bases between. Here the CDR3 reads CASSLAKNTEAFF. CDR3 in DNA: TGCGCCAGCAGCTTGGCCAAGAACACTGAAGCTTTCTTT.

This clone has only one observation. The rearrangement links TRBV6-1 to TRBJ1-1; D is uncertain. This CDR3 has 15 residues. Trimming left V 5 bases short and J 2 bases short, with 15 bases between. Looked up from germline, CDR1 is MNHNS and CDR2 is SASEGT. DNA of the CDR3: TGTGCCAGCAGTCCCGTTAGGAACGGAAACACTGAAGCTTTCTTT. Protein: CASSPVRNGNTEAFF.

This chain links TRBV11-2 with TRBJ1-1; D is uncertain. Germline V gene lookup returns CDR1 SGHAT and CDR2 FQNNGV. This CDR3 contains 14 residues. V was trimmed by 1 base and J by 6 bases, leaving 12 bases between them. The CDR3 loop reads CASSLGHRNPEAFF. In nucleotides, the CDR3 is TGTGCCAGCAGCTTAGGACACCGCAACCCTGAAGCTTTCTTT.

The chain recombines TRBV19 with TRBJ2-1; D is unclear. The CDR3 runs to 13 residues. Germline CDR1 is LNHDA and CDR2 is SQIVND (reference sequence). The V end lost 4 bases, the J end lost 3 bases, and 7 bases lay between the germline ends. The CDR3: CASSKTFYNEQFF. For the CDR3, the DNA is TGTGCCAGTAGTAAAACCTTCTACAATGAGCAGTTCTTC.

The rearrangement uses TRBV7-9 and TRBJ2-7, with 8 bases aligning to TRBD2. This CDR3 is 16 amino acids long. The V gene end was trimmed by 5 bases and the J gene end by 2 bases; junction bases not matched to a gene: 11. Germline CDR1 SEHNR, CDR2 FQNEAQ (reference sequence). CDR3 in DNA: TGTGCCAGCAGCCTCCTTTCGGCGGGAGGTCCCTACGAGCAGTACTTC. Protein product: CASSLLSAGGPYEQYF.

V and J are TRBV5-6 and TRBJ2-7, with 7 nucleotides matching TRBD2. V shed 4 bases, J shed 3 bases, and the junction held 4 bases outside the gene matches. CDR3 length equals 13 residues. CDR1 is SGHDT, CDR2 YYEEEE, per germline. CDR3 bases: TGTGCCAGCAGCCTGGGGGGGTTCTACGAGCAGTACTTC. Its protein product is CASSLGGFYEQYF.

Only a few counts were recorded for this clone. CDR3 region: CASSQHRGPVYGYTF. DNA for the CDR3: TGTGCCAGCAGCCAACACAGGGGTCCCGTCTATGGCTACACCTTC. The chain recombines TRBV14 with TRBJ1-2, with 7 bases that match TRBD1. With V trimmed by 2 bases and J by 4 bases, 7 bases remained unmatched. CDR1 is SGHDN and CDR2 is FVKESK in the germline V gene. This CDR3 is built from 15 residues. The full variable domain, with the rest looked up from reference TRBV14 and TRBJ1-2, is EAGVTQFPSHSVIEKGQTVTLRCDPISGHDNLYWYRRVMGKEIKFLLHFVKESKQDESGMPNNRFLAERTGGTYSTLKVQPAELEDSGVYFCASSQHRGPVYGYTFGSGTRLTVV.

The chain links TRBV5-5 to TRBJ1-5; D might be TRBD1 (5 bases). Trimming removed 2 bases from V and 7 bases from J, with 10 bases in between. The CDR3 contains 13 residues. Per germline, CDR1 SGHKS and CDR2 YYEKEE (reference sequence). The CDR3 bases are TGTGCCAGCAGCTTTTTTCAGGGACAGCCCCAGCATTTT. It is translated as CASSFFQGQPQHF.

This clone has only one observation. The genes are TRBV11-2 and TRBJ2-2, with TRBD2 as a possible D gene (6 bases). CDR3 length: 18 amino acids. V lost 1 base and J lost 1, with 16 bases in between. Germline-derived CDR1 and CDR2 are SGHAT and FQNNGV. CDR3 bases: TGTGCCAGCAGCTTAGGGTATCGGGATAGCGGGAACACCGGGGAGCTGTTTTTT. It codes for CASSLGYRDSGNTGELFF.

V and J are TRBV27 and TRBJ2-7, with TRBD2 identical over 8 bases. The J call is in doubt because the DNA end fits TRBJ2-1 better. Germline-derived CDR1 and CDR2 are MNHEY and SMNVEV (reference sequence). There are 17 residues in the CDR3. The CDR3 DNA reads TGTGCCAGCAGTTTATTATCGCGAGCGGGAGTTTCCAATGAGCAGTTCTTC. It codes for CASSLLSRAGVSNEQFF.

The chain combines TRBV27 with TRBJ2-7; maybe TRBD1 (5 bases). V lost 7 bases and J lost 5, with 15 bases in between. CDR1 and CDR2 from the germline V gene are MNHEY and SMNVEV (reference sequence). The CDR3 totals 13 residues. DNA of the CDR3: TGTGCCAGCATGGGCCCGAAGGACAACGAGCAGTACTTC. It specifies CASMGPKDNEQYF.

J is TRBJ1-5 and V is TRBV19; D may be TRBD1 (6 bases). V lost 1 base and J lost 9, with 13 bases in between. Germline V lookup: CDR1 LNHDA, CDR2 SQIVND (reference sequence). The CDR3 has 14 residues. The chain's CDR3 is CASSIVGGARPQHF. CDR3 nucleotide sequence: TGTGCCAGTAGTATAGTAGGGGGAGCGCGGCCCCAGCATTTT. Using reference TRBV19 and TRBJ1-5 for the parts outside the CDR3, the full variable domain is DGGITQSPKYLFRKEGQNVTLSCEQNLNHDAMYWYRQDPGQGLRLIYYSQIVNDFQKGDIAEGYSVSREKKESFPLTVTSAQKNPTAFYLCASSIVGGARPQHFGDGTRLSIL.

The table lists this clone with a count of one. The chain joins TRBV11-2 to TRBJ1-1; D might be TRBD1 (5 bases). V was cut by 7 bases and J by 1 base, with 16 bases left in between. The CDR3 loop spans 15 amino acids. Germline CDR1 and CDR2: SGHAT and FQNNGV. The CDR3 nucleotides read TGTGCCAGCACCCCGGGGGACGTTGGGAACACTGAAGCTTTCTTT. This encodes CASTPGDVGNTEAFF.

The CDR3 bases are TGCGCCAGCAGTGATGGACTAGCGCTCTACGAGCAGTACTTC. It yields the protein CASSDGLALYEQYF. The J gene is TRBJ2-7, the V gene TRBV10-2; 9 bases are a match to TRBD2. V trimming: 3 bases; J trimming: 3 bases; junction bases outside the gene matches: 3. The CDR3 sequence is 14 residues long. The germline V gene encodes CDR1 WSHSY and CDR2 SAAADI.

The sample holds one count of this clone. The genes are TRBV19 and TRBJ1-1, with D possibly TRBD1 on 5 matching bases. Trimming shortened V by 3 bases and J by 4 bases, and 9 bases separated the two germline ends. This CDR3 spans 13 amino acids. Germline V gene sequence: CDR1 LNHDA, CDR2 SQIVND (reference sequence). The CDR3, as DNA: TGTGCCAGTAGTATCGGACACGTCACTGAAGCTTTCTTT. Translation: CASSIGHVTEAFF.

V and J are TRBV25-1 and TRBJ2-2; D call uncertain. The CDR3 loop spans 11 amino acids. In germline, CDR1 is MGHDK, CDR2 SYGVNS. Trimming removed 9 bases from V and 5 bases from J, with 7 bases in between. This chain's CDR3 is CASGWTGELFF. As DNA, the CDR3 is TGTGCCAGTGGGTGGACCGGGGAGCTGTTTTTT.

The chain joins TRBV4-1 to TRBJ2-7; D is uncertain. The CDR3 runs to 14 residues. CDR1 and CDR2 from the germline V gene are MGHRA and YSYEKL. With 1 base removed from V and 3 bases from J, the gap between germline ends came to 10 bases. Here the CDR3 DNA reads TGCGCCAGCAGCCAAGGGGCTGGGCTCTACGAGCAGTACTTC. This translates into CASSQGAGLYEQYF.